A single sample gave rise to the 7 T cell receptor beta chains below, sequenced in a study of monozygotic twins with inflammatory bowel disease. TCRdb re-called the 5' RACE reads; one entry per CDR3 protein, DNA not given. The specimen's table records tens of thousands of distinct CDR3 sequences. Sample: blood. These receptors originate from a human donor with ulcerative colitis or Crohn's disease, or a healthy co-twin of an affected twin (not recorded which).

The chain links TRBV18 to TRBJ2-5. Per germline, CDR1 KGHSH and CDR2 LQKENI. CDR3 length: 12 amino acids. This CDR3 reads CASSPPAETQYF.

The V and J genes are TRBV5-5 and TRBJ1-2; TCRdb picks TRBD1, but there is no DNA to check that call. Germline CDR1 and CDR2: SGHKS and YYEKEE (reference sequence). The CDR3 length is 14 residues. The CDR3 protein is CASSLGTGSYGYTF.

The chain is built from TRBV19 and TRBJ2-1; as DNA is missing, the TRBD2 call by TCRdb cannot be tested. Germline CDR1 is LNHDA and CDR2 is SQIVND (reference sequence). There are 15 residues in the CDR3. The CDR3 sequence is CASSIRTAGGNEQFF. Full variable domain (missing parts from reference TRBV19 and TRBJ2-1): DGGITQSPKYLFRKEGQNVTLSCEQNLNHDAMYWYRQDPGQGLRLIYYSQIVNDFQKGDIAEGYSVSREKKESFPLTVTSAQKNPTAFYLCASSIRTAGGNEQFFGPGTRLTVL.

This chain connects TRBV7-2 to TRBJ2-1. The CDR3 contains 11 residues. Germline loops: CDR1 SGHTA, CDR2 FQGNSA. CDR3: CASSVASEQFF.

The V call is TRBV7-2, the J call TRBJ2-3; checking the TCRdb D call of TRBD2 is not possible without DNA. Per the germline V gene, CDR1 is SGHTA and CDR2 is FQGNSA. There are 20 residues in the CDR3. The CDR3 loop reads CASSTGLAGELLSRTDTQYF.

The V gene is TRBV13, the J gene TRBJ1-2. Looked up from germline, CDR1 is PRHDT and CDR2 is FYEKMQ (reference sequence). This CDR3 comprises 12 residues. The CDR3 region is CASSSSGYGYTF.

In terms of frequency, this clonotype is medium-sized. This chain connects TRBV7-9 to TRBJ2-1; with no DNA, the TCRdb D assignment of TRBD1 cannot be verified. Germline values: CDR1 SEHNR, CDR2 FQNEAQ (reference sequence). The CDR3 loop spans 16 amino acids. The CDR3 protein is CASSSSRGQGKNEQFF.